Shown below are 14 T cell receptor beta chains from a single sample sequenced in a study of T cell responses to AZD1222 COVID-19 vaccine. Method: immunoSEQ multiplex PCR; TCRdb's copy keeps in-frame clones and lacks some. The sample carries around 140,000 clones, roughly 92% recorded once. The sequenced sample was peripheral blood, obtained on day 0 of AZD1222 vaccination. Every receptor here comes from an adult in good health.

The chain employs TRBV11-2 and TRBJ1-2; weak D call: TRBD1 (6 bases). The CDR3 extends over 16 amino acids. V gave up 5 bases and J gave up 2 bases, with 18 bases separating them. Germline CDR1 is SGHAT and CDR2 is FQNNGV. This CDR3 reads CASSPSPGTPNYGYTF. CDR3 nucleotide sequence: TGTGCCAGCAGCCCATCCCCCGGGACACCCAACTATGGCTACACCTTC.

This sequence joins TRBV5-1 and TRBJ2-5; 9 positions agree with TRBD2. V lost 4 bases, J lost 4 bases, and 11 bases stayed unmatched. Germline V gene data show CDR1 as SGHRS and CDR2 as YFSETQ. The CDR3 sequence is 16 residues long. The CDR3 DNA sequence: TGCGCCAGCAGCCCGAACCTTAGCGGGAGCGGAGAGACCCAGTACTTC. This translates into CASSPNLSGSGETQYF. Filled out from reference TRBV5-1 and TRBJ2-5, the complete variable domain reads KAGVTQTPRYLIKTRGQQVTLSCSPISGHRSVSWYQQTPGQGLQFLFEYFSETQRNKGNFPGRFSGRQFSNSRSEMNVSTLELGDSALYLCASSPNLSGSGETQYFGPGTRLLVL.

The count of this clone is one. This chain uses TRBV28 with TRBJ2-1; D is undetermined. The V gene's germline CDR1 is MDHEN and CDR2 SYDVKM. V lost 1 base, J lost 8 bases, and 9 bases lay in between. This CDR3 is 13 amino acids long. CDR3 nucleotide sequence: TGTGCCAGCAGTTTATTTAGTGGGGATGAGCAGTTCTTC. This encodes CASSLFSGDEQFF. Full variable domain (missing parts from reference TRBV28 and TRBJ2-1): DVKVTQSSRYLVKRTGEKVFLECVQDMDHENMFWYRQDPGLGLRLIYFSYDVKMKEKGDIPEGYSVSREKKERFSLILESASTNQTSMYLCASSLFSGDEQFFGPGTRLTVL.

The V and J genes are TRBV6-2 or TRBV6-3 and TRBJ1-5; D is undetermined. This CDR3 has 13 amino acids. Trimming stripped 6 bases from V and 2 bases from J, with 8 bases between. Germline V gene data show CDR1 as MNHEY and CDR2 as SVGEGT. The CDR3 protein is CASSKWGNQPQHF. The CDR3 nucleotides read TGTGCCAGCAGCAAATGGGGCAATCAGCCCCAGCATTTT.

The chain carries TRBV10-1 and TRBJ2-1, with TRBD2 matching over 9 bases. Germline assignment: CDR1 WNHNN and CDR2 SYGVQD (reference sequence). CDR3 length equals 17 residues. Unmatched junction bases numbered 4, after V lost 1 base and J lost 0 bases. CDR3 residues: CASSEFSGGISYNEQFF. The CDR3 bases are TGCGCCAGCAGTGAGTTTAGCGGGGGTATCTCCTACAATGAGCAGTTCTTC.

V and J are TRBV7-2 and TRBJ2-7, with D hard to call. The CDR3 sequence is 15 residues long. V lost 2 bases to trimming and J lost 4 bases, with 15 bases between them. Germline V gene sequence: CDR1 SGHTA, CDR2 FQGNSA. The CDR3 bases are TGTGCCAGCAGCTTACAGGCCCTGGGCTATTACGAGCAGTACTTC. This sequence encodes CASSLQALGYYEQYF.

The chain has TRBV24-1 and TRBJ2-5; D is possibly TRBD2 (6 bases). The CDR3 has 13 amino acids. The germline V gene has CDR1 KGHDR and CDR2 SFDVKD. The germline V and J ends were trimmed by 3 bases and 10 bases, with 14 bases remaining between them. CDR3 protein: CATSDLNTGDQYF. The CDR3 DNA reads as TGTGCCACCAGTGATCTAAATACGGGGGACCAGTACTTC.

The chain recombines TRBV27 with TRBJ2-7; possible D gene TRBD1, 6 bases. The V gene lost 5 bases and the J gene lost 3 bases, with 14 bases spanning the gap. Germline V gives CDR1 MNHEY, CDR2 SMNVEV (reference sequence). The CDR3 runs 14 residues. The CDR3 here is CASSQGQPDYEQYF. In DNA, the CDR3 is TGTGCCAGCAGTCAAGGACAGCCCGACTACGAGCAGTACTTC.

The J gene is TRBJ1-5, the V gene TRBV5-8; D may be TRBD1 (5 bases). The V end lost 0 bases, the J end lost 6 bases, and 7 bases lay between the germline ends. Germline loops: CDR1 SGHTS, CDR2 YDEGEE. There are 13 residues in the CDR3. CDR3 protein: CASSLVGVQPQHF. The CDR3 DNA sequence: TGTGCCAGCAGCTTGGTAGGGGTTCAGCCCCAGCATTTT.

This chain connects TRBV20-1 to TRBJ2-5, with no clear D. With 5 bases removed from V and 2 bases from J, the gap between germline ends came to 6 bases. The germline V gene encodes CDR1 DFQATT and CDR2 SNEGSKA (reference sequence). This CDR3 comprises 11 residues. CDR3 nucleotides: TGCAGTGCTTACAGTCAAGAGACCCAGTACTTC. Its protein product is CSAYSQETQYF.

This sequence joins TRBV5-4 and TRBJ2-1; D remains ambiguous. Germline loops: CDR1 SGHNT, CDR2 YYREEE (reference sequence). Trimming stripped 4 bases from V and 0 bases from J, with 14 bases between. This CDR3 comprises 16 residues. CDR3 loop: CASSPTIFSSYNEQFF. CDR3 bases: TGTGCCAGCAGCCCCACTATATTTAGCTCCTACAATGAGCAGTTCTTC. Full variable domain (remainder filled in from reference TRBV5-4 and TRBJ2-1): ETGVTQSPTHLIKTRGQQVTLRCSSQSGHNTVSWYQQALGQGPQFIFQYYREEENGRGNFPPRFSGLQFPNYSSELNVNALELDDSALYLCASSPTIFSSYNEQFFGPGTRLTVL.

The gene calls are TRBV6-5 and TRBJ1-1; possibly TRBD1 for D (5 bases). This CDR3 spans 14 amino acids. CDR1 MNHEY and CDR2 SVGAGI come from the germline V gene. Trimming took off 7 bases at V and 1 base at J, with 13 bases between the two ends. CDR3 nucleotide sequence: TGTGCCAGCACCCCTTCTCAGGGGAACACTGAAGCTTTCTTT. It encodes CASTPSQGNTEAFF.

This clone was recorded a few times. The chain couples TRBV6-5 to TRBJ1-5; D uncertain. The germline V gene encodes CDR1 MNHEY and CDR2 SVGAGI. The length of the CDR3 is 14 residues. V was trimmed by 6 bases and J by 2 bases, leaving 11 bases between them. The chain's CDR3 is CASRRGGRNQPQHF. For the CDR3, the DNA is TGTGCCAGCAGGCGGGGAGGTCGCAATCAGCCCCAGCATTTT.

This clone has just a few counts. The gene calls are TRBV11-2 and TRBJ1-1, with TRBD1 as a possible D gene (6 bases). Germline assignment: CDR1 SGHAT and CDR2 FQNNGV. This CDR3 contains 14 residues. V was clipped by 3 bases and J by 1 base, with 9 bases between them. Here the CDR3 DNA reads TGTGCCAGCAGCTTTGACAGGCAGAACACTGAAGCTTTCTTT. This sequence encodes CASSFDRQNTEAFF.